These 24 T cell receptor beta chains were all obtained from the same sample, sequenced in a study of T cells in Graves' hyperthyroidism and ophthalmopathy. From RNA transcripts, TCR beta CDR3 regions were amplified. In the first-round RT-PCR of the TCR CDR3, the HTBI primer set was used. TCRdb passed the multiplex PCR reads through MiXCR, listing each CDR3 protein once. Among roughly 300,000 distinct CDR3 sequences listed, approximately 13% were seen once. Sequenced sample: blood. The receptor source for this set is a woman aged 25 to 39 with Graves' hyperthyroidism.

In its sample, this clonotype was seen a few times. The CDR3 sequence: CAISGWREGPDGVDTQYF. The CDR3 DNA reads TGTGCCATCAGTGGTTGGCGGGAGGGCCCGGACGGAGTAGATACGCAGTATTTT. The chain combines TRBV10-3 with TRBJ2-3; 9 nucleotides agree with TRBD2. Germline V gene lookup returns CDR1 ENHRY and CDR2 SYGVKD. There are 18 residues in the CDR3. Trimming at V came to 4 bases and at J to 5 bases, leaving 16 bases not matched to a gene.

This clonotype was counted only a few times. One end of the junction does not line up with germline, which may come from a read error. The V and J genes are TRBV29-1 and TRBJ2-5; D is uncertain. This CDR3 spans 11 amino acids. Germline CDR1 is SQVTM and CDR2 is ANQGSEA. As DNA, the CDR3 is TGCAGCGCTGAATATTCCGGAAGGAAGGACTTC. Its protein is CSAEYSGRKDF.

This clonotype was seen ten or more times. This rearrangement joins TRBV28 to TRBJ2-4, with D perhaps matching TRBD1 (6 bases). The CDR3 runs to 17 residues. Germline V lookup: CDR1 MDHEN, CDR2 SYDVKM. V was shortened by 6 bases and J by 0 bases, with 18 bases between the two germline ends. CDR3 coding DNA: TGTGCCAGCAGCCTCAACAGGGTGTCACTAGCCAAAAACATTCAGTACTTC. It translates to CASSLNRVSLAKNIQYF. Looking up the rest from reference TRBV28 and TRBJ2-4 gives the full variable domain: DVKVTQSSRYLVKRTGEKVFLECVQDMDHENMFWYRQDPGLGLRLIYFSYDVKMKEKGDIPEGYSVSREKKERFSLILESASTNQTSMYLCASSLNRVSLAKNIQYFGAGTRLSVL.

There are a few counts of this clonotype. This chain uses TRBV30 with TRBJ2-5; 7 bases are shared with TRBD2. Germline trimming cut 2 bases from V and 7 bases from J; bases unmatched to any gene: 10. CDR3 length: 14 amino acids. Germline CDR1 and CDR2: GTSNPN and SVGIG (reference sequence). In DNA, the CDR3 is TGTGCCTGGAGTACCCTGACTAGCTCTGGGACCCAGTACTTC. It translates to CAWSTLTSSGTQYF.

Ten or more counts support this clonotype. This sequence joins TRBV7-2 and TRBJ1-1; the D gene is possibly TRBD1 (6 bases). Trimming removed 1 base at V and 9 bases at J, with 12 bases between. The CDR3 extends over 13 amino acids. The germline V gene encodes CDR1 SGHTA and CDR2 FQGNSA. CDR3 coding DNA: TGTGCCAGCAGCTTAGATCGACAGGACAAAGCTTTCTTT. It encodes CASSLDRQDKAFF.

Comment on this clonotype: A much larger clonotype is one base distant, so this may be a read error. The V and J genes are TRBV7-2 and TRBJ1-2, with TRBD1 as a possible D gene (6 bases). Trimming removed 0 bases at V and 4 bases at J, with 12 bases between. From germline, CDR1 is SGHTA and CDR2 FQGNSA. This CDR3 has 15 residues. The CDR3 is CASSLAPQDSYGYTF. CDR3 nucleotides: TGTGCCAGCAGCTTAGCCCCGCAGGACAGCTATGGCTACACCTTC.

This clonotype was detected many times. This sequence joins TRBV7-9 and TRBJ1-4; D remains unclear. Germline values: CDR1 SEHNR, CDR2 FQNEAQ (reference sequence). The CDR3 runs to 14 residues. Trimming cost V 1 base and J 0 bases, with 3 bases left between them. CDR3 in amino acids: CASSLVSTNEKLFF. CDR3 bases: TGTGCCAGCAGCTTAGTATCAACTAATGAAAAACTGTTTTTT.

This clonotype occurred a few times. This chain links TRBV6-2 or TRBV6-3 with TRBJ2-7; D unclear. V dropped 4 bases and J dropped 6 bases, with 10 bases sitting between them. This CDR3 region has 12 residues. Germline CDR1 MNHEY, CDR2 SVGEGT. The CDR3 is CASSFYATEQYF. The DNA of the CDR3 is TGTGCCAGCAGTTTCTATGCTACCGAGCAGTACTTC.

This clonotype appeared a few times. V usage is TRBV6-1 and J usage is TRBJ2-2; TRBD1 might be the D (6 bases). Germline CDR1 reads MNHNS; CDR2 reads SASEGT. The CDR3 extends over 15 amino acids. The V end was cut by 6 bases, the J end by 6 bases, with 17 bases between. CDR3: CASRFWGRLAGELFF. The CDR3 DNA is TGTGCCAGCAGATTTTGGGGGCGGCTAGCCGGGGAGCTGTTTTTT.

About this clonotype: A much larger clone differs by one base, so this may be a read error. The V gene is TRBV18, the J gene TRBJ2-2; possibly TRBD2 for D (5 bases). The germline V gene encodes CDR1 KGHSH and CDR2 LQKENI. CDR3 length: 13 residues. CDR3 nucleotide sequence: TGTGCCAGCTCAGAGCATAACACCGGGGAGCTGGTTTTT. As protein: CASSEHNTGELVF.

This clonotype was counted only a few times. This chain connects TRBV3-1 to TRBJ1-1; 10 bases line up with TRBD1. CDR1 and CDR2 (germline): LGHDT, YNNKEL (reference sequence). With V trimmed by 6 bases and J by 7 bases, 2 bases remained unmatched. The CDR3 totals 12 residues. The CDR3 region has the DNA TGTGCCAGCAGGGGGACAGGGGTTGAAGCTTTCTTT. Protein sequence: CASRGTGVEAFF.

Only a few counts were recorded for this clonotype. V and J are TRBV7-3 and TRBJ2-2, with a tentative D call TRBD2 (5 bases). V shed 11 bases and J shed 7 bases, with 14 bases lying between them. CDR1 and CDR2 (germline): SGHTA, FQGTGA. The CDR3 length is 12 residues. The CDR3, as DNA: TGTGCCGATCCGGGGTGGGGCGGGGAGCTGTTTTTT. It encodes CADPGWGGELFF.

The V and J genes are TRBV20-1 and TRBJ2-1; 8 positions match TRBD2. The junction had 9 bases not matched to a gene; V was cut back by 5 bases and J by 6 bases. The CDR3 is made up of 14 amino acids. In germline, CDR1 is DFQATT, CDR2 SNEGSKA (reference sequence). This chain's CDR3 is CSAPGLEITNEQFF. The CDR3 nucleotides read TGCAGTGCTCCGGGACTAGAAATAACCAATGAGCAGTTCTTC.

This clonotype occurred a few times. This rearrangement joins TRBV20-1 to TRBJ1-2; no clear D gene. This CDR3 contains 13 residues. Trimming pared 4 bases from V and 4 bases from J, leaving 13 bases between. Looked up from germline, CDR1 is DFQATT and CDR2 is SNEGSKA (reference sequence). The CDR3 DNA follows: TGCAGTGCTATGTTCCCCGAAAGCTATGGCTACACCTTC. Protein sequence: CSAMFPESYGYTF.

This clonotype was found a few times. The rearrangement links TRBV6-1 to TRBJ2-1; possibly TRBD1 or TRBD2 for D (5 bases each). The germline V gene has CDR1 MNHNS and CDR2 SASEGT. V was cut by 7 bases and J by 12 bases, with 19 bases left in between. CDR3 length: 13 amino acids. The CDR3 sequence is CASTETWGKWQFF. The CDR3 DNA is TGTGCCAGCACCGAAACGTGGGGGAAGTGGCAGTTCTTC.

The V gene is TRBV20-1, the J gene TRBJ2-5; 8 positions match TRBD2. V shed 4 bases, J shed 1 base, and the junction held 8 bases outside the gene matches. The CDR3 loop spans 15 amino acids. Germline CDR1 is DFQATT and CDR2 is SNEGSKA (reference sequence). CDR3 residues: CSAIPLAGPQETQYF. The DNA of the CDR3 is TGCAGTGCTATACCCTTAGCGGGACCCCAAGAGACCCAGTACTTC.

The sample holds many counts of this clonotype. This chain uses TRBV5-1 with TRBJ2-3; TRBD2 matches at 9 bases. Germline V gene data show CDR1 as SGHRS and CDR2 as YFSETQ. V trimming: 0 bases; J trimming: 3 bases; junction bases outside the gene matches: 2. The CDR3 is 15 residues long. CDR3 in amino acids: CASSLAGLATDTQYF. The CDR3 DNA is TGCGCCAGCAGCTTGGCCGGACTAGCGACAGATACGCAGTATTTT.

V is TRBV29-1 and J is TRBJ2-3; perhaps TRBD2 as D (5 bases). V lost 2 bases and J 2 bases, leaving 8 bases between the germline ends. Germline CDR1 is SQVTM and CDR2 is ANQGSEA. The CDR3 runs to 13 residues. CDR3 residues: CSVERGPTDTQYF. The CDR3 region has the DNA TGCAGCGTTGAAAGAGGGCCCACAGATACGCAGTATTTT.

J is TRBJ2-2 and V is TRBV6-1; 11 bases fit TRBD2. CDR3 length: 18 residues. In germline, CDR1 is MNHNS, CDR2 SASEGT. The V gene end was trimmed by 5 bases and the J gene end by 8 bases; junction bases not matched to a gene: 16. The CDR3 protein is CASSPTDLSGRAAGELFF. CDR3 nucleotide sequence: TGTGCCAGCAGTCCCACGGACCTTAGCGGGAGGGCCGCGGGGGAGCTGTTTTTT.

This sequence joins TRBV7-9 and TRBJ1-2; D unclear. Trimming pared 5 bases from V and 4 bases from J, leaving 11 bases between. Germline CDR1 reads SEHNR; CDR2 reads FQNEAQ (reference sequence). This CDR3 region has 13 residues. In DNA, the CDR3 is TGTGCCAGCAGCCACCCAGGTGGCTATGGCTACACCTTC. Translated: CASSHPGGYGYTF.

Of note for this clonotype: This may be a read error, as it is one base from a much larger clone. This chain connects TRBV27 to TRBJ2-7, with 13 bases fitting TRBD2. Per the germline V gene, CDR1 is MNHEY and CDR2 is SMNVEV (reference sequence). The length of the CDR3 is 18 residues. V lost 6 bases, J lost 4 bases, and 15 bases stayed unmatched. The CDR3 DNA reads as TGTGCCAGCAGAGGGACCACTAGCGGGAGGGCCTGGAGGTACGAGCAGTACTTC. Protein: CASRGTTSGRAWRYEQYF.

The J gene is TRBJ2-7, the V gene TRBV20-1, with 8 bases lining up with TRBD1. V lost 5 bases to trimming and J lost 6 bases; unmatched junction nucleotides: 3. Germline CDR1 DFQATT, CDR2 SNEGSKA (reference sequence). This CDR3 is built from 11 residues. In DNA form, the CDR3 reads TGCAGTGCTGGACAGGGTCCCGAGCAGTACTTC. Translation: CSAGQGPEQYF.

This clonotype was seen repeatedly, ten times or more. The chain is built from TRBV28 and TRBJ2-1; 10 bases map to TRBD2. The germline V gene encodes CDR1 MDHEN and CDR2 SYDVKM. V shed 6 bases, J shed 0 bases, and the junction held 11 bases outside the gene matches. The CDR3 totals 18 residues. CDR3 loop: CASREGNSGRPSYNEQFF. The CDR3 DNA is TGTGCCAGCAGGGAGGGCAATAGCGGGAGGCCCTCCTACAATGAGCAGTTCTTC.

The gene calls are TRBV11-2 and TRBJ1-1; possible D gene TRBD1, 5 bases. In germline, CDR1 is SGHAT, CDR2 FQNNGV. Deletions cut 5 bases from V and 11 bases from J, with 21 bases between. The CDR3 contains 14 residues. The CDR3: CASSLGVRGTTAFF. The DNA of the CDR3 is TGTGCCAGCAGCCTAGGGGTCCGGGGCACTACCGCTTTCTTT.